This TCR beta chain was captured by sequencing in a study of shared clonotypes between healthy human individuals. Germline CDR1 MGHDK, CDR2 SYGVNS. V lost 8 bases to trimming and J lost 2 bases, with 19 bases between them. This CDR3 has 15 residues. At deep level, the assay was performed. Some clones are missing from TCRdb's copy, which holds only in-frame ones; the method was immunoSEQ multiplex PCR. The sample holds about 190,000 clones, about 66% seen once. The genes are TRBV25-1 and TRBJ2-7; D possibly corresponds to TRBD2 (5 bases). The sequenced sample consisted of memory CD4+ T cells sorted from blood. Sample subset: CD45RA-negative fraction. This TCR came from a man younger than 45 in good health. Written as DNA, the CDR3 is TGTGCCAGCTCGACATGGGGAGTCATCCCCTACGAGCAGTACTTC. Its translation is CASSTWGVIPYEQYF.